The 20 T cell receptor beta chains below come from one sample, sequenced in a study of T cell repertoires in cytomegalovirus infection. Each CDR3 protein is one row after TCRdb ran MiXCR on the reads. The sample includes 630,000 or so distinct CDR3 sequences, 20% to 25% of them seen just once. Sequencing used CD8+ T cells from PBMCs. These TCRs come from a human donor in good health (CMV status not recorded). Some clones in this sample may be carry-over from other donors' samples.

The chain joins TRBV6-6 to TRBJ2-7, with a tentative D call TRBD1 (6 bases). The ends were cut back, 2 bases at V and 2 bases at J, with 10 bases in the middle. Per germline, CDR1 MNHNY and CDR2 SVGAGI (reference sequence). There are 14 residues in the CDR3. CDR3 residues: CASSYGSGAYEQYV. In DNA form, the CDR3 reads TGTGCCAGCAGTTACGGGTCAGGGGCCTACGAGCAGTACGTC.

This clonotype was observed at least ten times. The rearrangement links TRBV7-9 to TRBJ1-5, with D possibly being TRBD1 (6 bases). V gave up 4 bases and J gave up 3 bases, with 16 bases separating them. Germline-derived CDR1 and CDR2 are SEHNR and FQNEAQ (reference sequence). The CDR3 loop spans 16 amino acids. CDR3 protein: CASSSQWGASNQPQHF. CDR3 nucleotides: TGTGCCAGCAGCTCCCAATGGGGGGCATCCAATCAGCCCCAGCATTTT. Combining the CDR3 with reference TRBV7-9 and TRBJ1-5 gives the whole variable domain DTGVSQNPRHKITKRGQNVTFRCDPISEHNRLYWYRQTLGQGPEFLTYFQNEAQLEKSRLLSDRFSAERPKGSFSTLEIQRTEQGDSAMYLCASSSQWGASNQPQHFGDGTRLSIL.

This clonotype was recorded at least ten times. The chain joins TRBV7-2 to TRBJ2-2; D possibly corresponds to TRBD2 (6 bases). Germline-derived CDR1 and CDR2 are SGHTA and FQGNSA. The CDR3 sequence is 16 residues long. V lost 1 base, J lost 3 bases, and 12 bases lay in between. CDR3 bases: TGTGCCAGCAGCTTAGTGTTAGCGGAGTACACCGGGGAGCTGTTTTTT. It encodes CASSLVLAEYTGELFF. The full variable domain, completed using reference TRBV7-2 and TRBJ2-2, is GAGVSQSPSNKVTEKGKDVELRCDPISGHTALYWYRQSLGQGLEFLIYFQGNSAPDKSGLPSDRFSAERTGGSVSTLTIQRTQQEDSAVYLCASSLVLAEYTGELFFGEGSRLTVL.

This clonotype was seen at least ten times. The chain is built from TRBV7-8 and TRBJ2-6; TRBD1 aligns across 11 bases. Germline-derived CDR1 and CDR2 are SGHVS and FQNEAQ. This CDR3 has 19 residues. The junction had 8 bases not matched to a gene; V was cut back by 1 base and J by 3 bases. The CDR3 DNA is TGTGCCAGCAGCTTAGGAGGACAGGGGGCGAGAGTTGGGGCCAACGTCCTGACTTTC. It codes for CASSLGGQGARVGANVLTF.

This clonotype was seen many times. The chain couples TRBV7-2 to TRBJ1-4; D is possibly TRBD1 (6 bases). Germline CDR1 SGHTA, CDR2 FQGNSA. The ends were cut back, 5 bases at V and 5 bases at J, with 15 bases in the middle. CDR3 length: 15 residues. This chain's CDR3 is CASSPLTGWNEKLFF. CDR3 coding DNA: TGTGCCAGCAGCCCACTCACAGGGTGGAATGAAAAACTGTTTTTT.

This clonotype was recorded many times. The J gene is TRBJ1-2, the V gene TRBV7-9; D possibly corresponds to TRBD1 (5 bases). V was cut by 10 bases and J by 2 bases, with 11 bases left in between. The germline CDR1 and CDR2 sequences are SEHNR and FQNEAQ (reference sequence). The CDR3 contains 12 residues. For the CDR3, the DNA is TGTGCCATTTCGGCAGGGAACTATGGCTACACCTTC. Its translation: CAISAGNYGYTF.

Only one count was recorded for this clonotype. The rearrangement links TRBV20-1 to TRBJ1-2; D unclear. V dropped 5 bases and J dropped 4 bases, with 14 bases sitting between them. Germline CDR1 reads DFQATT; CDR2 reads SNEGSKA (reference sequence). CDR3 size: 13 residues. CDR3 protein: CSASRPETYGYTF. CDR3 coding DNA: TGCAGTGCTTCCCGCCCGGAGACCTATGGCTACACCTTC.

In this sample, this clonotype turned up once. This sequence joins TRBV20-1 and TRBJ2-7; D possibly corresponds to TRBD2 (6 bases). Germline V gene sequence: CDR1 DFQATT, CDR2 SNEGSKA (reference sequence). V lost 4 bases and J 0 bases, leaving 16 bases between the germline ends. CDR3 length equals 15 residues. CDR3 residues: CSAMPIPGDSYEQYV. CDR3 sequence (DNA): TGCAGTGCTATGCCCATACCGGGGGACTCCTACGAGCAGTACGTC.

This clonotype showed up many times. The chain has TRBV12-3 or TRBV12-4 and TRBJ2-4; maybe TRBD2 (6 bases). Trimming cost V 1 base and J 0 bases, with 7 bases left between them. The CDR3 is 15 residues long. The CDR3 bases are TGTGCCAGCAGTTTAGTGGGACTAGCCAAAAACATTCAGTACTTC. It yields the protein CASSLVGLAKNIQYF.

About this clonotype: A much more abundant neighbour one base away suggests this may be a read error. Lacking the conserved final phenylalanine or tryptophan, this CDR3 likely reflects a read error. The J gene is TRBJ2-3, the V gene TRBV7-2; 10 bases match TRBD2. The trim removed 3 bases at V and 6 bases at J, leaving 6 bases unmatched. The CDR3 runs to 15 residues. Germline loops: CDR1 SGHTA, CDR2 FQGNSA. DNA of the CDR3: TGTGCCAGCAGCTTTGTAGCGGGGGGATCGGATACGCAGTATTCT. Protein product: CASSFVAGGSDTQYS.

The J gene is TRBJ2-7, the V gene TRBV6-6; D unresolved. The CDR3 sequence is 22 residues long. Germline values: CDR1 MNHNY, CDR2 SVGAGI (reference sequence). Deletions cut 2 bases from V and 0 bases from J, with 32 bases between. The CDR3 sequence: CASSYRSDRETAKVGVSYEQYF. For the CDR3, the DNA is TGTGCCAGCAGTTACCGTTCCGACCGCGAAACGGCCAAAGTAGGAGTCTCCTACGAGCAGTACTTC.

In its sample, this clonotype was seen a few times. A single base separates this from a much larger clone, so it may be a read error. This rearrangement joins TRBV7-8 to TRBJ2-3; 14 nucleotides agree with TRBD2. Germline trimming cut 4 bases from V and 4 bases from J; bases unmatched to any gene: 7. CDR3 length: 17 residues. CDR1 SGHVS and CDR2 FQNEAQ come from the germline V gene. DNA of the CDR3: TGTGCCAGCAGCTCGAGGACTAGCGGGGGGACATCAGATACGCAGTATTTT. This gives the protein CASSSRTSGGTSDTQYF.

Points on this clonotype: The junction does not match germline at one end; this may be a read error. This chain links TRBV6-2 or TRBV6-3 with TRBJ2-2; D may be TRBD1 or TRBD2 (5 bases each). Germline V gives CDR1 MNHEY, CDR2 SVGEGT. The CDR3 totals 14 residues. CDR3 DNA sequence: TGTGCCAACAGTCTGGGACCGAACACCGGGGAGCTGTTTTTT. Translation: CANSLGPNTGELFF.

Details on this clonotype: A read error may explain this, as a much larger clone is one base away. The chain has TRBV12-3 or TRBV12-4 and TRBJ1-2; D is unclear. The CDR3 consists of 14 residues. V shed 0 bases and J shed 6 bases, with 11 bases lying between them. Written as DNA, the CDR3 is TGTGCCAGCAGTTTAGCGCCCAGAACCCATGGCTACACCTTC. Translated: CASSLAPRTHGYTF.

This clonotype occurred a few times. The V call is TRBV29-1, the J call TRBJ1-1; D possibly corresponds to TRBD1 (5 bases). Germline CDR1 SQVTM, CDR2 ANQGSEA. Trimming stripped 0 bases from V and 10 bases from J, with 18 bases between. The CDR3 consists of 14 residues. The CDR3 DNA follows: TGCAGCGTTGAAGATGGTGGGGCCGCCGAGGGAGCTTTCTTT. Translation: CSVEDGGAAEGAFF.

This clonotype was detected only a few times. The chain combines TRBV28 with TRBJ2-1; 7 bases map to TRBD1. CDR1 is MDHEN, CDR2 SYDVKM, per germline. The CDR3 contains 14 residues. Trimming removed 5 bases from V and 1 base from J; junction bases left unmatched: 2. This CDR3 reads CASSEGASYNEQFF. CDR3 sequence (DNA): TGTGCCAGCAGTGAGGGGGCGTCCTACAATGAGCAGTTCTTC.

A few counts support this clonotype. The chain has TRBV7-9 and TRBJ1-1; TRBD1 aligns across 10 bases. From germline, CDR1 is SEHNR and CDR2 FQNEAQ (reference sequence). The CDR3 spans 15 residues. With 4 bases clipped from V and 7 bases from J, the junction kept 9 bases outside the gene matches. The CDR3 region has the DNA TGTGCCAGCAGCTGGCCGGGACAGGGGCCGAGTGAAGCTTTCTTT. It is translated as CASSWPGQGPSEAFF. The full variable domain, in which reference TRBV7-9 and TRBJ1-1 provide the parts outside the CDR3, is DTGVSQNPRHKITKRGQNVTFRCDPISEHNRLYWYRQTLGQGPEFLTYFQNEAQLEKSRLLSDRFSAERPKGSFSTLEIQRTEQGDSAMYLCASSWPGQGPSEAFFGQGTRLTVV.

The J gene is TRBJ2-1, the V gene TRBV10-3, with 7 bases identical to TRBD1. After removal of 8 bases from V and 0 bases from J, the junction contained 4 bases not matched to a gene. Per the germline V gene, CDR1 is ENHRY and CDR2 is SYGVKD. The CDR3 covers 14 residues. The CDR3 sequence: CAIGTGDSYNEQFF. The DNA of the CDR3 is TGTGCCATCGGAACAGGGGACTCCTACAATGAGCAGTTCTTC.

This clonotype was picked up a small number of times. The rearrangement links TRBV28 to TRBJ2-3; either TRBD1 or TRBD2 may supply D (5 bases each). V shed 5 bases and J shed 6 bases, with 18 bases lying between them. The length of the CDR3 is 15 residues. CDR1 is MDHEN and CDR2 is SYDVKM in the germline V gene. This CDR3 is CASSPPGPSGDTQYF. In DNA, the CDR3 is TGTGCCAGCAGTCCCCCGGGGCCCTCTGGGGATACGCAGTATTTT.

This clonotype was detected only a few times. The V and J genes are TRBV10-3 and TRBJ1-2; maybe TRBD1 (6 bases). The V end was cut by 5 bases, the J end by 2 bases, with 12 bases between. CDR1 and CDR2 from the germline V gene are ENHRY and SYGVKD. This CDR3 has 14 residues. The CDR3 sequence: CAISQTGQNYGYTF. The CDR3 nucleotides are TGTGCCATCAGTCAAACGGGACAAAACTATGGCTACACCTTC.